This T cell receptor beta chain is from a study of blood T cell repertoires in COVID-19. The V end was cut by 2 bases, the J end by 7 bases, with 6 bases between. From germline, CDR1 is SGHDT and CDR2 YYEEEE. The CDR3 has 11 residues. This clone was observed once. Clones were sequenced by immunoSEQ multiplex PCR, and TCRdb holds only the in-frame ones, with some missing. The sample includes about 76,000 clones, around 90% of them seen just once. The chain carries TRBV5-6 and TRBJ1-1; D ambiguous. Sequenced: peripheral blood. This sequence was found in an elderly woman with active or convalescent COVID-19. CDR3 bases: TGTGCCAGCAGCTTCGGTCTTGAAGCTTTCTTT. This translates into CASSFGLEAFF. The complete variable domain, with remaining parts taken from reference TRBV5-6 and TRBJ1-1, reads DAGVTQSPTHLIKTRGQQVTLRCSPKSGHDTVSWYQQALGQGPQFIFQYYEEEERQRGNFPDRFSGHQFPNYSSELNVNALLLGDSALYLCASSFGLEAFFGQGTRLTVV.